The 4 T cell receptor beta chains presented below share a single source sample, sequenced in a study of cytomegalovirus exposure and HLA in healthy donors (dated by TCRdb to about 2017). Receptors were amplified or captured by the immunoSEQ multiplex PCR assay. For the multiplex PCR, a mixture combining 60 forward primers for TCR Vbeta segments and 13 reverse primers for TCR Jbeta segments was used. Entries here come from immuneACCESS through TCRdb and include only in-frame sequences with V and J called. Some clones fail to appear in such tables; in the studies checked, an unresolved V gene covers under half of the shortfall, and the cause of the remainder is unknown. This sample comprises approximately 68,000 clones, 75% of them detected only once. The ten most abundant clones make up almost 7.5% of the sample. Sequenced material: PBMCs. The receptors come from a young woman in good health and CMV-seropositive.

V usage is TRBV4-3 and J usage is TRBJ2-1; possible D gene TRBD1, 6 bases. V lost 2 bases and J 2 bases, leaving 16 bases between the germline ends. From germline, CDR1 is LGHNA and CDR2 YSLEER. This CDR3 comprises 17 residues. DNA for the CDR3: TGCGCCAGCAGCCAACGGGCCTCTGGGGGCCCCTACAATGAGCAGTTCTTC. Its translation: CASSQRASGGPYNEQFF.

This rearrangement joins TRBV5-1 to TRBJ2-2, with no clear D. With 1 base removed from V and 6 bases from J, the gap between germline ends came to 10 bases. The germline V gene has CDR1 SGHRS and CDR2 YFSETQ. This CDR3 spans 14 amino acids. CDR3: CASSLKASSGELFF. CDR3 bases: TGCGCCAGCAGCTTGAAGGCTAGTTCCGGGGAGCTGTTTTTT.

The rearrangement links TRBV1 to TRBJ2-2; TRBD1 is the table's D call and was not checked against the DNA. TRBV1 is a recognized pseudogene. This CDR3 contains 14 residues. The DNA of the CDR3 is TGCACCCCCGTGGAGGGGGCGGTCACCGGGGAGCTGTTTTTT. It is translated as CTPVEGAVTGELFF.

V usage is TRBV28 and J usage is TRBJ2-3; D possibly corresponds to TRBD2 (7 bases). Germline V gene data show CDR1 as MDHEN and CDR2 as SYDVKM. The CDR3 spans 16 residues. V was pared by 2 bases and J by 1 base, with 13 bases between. CDR3 in amino acids: CASSLRGAYGTDTQYF. CDR3 sequence (DNA): TGTGCCAGCAGTTTACGGGGGGCGTACGGCACAGATACGCAGTATTTT.